This is a list of T cell receptor beta chains from one sample in a study of blood T cell repertoires in COVID-19. Method: immunoSEQ multiplex PCR; TCRdb's copy keeps in-frame clones and lacks some. The sample includes some 48,000 clones, roughly 88% seen only once; the top ten take about 8%. Source material: peripheral blood. Source of these receptors: a human donor in a cohort sampled during active COVID-19. Each CDR3 is given with its conserved first and last residue. Each record gives: clone size, V gene, J gene, D gene, CDR3 protein, CDR3 DNA. A D gene is named only where the DNA matches it firmly. Not all rows give a size; the values are once, few, many and, for expanded clones, a class.

NA	TRBV19	TRBJ2-2	TRBD2	CASSPTSGGNTGELFF	TGTGCCAGTAGTCCAACTAGCGGGGGGAACACCGGGGAGCTGTTTTTT
once	TRBV12-3/TRBV12-4	TRBJ2-1	TRBD2	CASSSSGREQFF	TGTGCCAGCAGTTCTAGCGGGAGGGAGCAGTTCTTC
NA	TRBV2	TRBJ2-7	NA	CASSGGIGYEQYF	TGTGCCAGCAGTGGAGGGATAGGCTACGAGCAGTACTTC
NA	TRBV7-9	TRBJ2-5	TRBD1	CASSFSPGGGETQYF	TGTGCCAGCAGCTTTTCCCCAGGGGGCGGAGAGACCCAGTACTTC
NA	TRBV3-1/TRBV3-2	TRBJ1-1	NA	CASSQTQQGSAFF	TGTGCCAGCAGCCAAACTCAACAGGGTTCGGCTTTCTTT
NA	TRBV30	TRBJ2-1	TRBD2	CAWSVLAGSYNEQFF	TGTGCCTGGAGTGTACTAGCGGGAAGCTACAATGAGCAGTTCTTC
NA	TRBV18	TRBJ2-7	TRBD1	CASSSGTGSEQYF	TGTGCCAGCTCTTCCGGGACAGGCTCCGAGCAGTACTTC
NA	TRBV28	TRBJ1-2	TRBD1	CASNTGGARGYTF	TGTGCCAGCAATACAGGGGGCGCCCGGGGCTACACCTTC
few	TRBV6-2/TRBV6-3	TRBJ2-7	NA	CASSPSRDTGEQYF	TGTGCCAGCAGCCCGTCCCGGGACACGGGGGAGCAGTACTTC
once	TRBV7-2	TRBJ1-6	TRBD1	CASSFRQGNSPLHF	TGTGCCAGCAGCTTTCGACAGGGTAATTCACCCCTCCACTTT
once	TRBV6-6	TRBJ2-3	NA	CASSYRGADTDTQYF	TGTGCCAGCAGTTACCGGGGTGCGGACACAGATACGCAGTATTTT
NA	TRBV5-4	TRBJ2-3	TRBD2	CASRLAGVPDTQYF	TGTGCCAGCAGGCTAGCGGGAGTGCCAGATACGCAGTATTTT
NA	TRBV5-4	TRBJ1-4	TRBD1	CASSGQGGKLFF	TGTGCCAGCAGCGGACAGGGGGGAAAACTGTTTTTT
NA	TRBV5-8	TRBJ2-7	NA	CASSLRTWDSAYEQYF	TGTGCCAGCAGCTTGCGGACATGGGACTCGGCTTACGAGCAGTACTTC
once	TRBV28	TRBJ1-2	TRBD1	CASSSGQGGGYTF	TGTGCCAGCAGTTCGGGACAGGGAGGCGGCTACACCTTC
NA	TRBV19	TRBJ2-7	TRBD1	CASSIDLYRGAHEQYF	TGTGCCAGTAGTATAGATCTATACAGGGGCGCGCACGAGCAGTACTTC
NA	TRBV7-9	TRBJ1-5	TRBD1	CASSPDRPDQPQHF	TGTGCCAGCAGCCCGGACAGGCCGGATCAGCCCCAGCATTTT